This passage covers 20 T cell receptor beta chains from one sample sequenced in a study of blood T cell repertoires in COVID-19. Assay: immunoSEQ multiplex PCR; the TCRdb copy retains only in-frame clones and omits some. The top ten hold roughly 0.52% of the sample, which has about 150,000 clones, 80% seen once. Sequences were obtained from peripheral blood. The receptors come from a man aged 60-69 years with acute or convalescent COVID-19.

The rearrangement joins TRBV2 to TRBJ1-1; 10 bases are shared with TRBD1. Germline-derived CDR1 and CDR2 are SNHLY and FYNNEI. V lost 6 bases and J lost 13; bases outside the gene matches: 5. The CDR3 length is 11 residues. CDR3 region: CASSAGQGLFF. In DNA form, the CDR3 reads TGTGCCAGCAGCGCGGGACAGGGGCTTTTCTTT.

This clone was seen only a few times. J is TRBJ1-2 and V is TRBV27; 11 nucleotides match TRBD1. The germline V gene has CDR1 MNHEY and CDR2 SMNVEV (reference sequence). The length of the CDR3 is 13 residues. J gave up 8 bases and V 6 bases, and 5 bases lay outside the gene matches. The CDR3 DNA is TGTGCCAGCAGATCCGGGACAGGGGGAGGCTACACCTTC. Protein: CASRSGTGGGYTF.

V is TRBV12-3 or TRBV12-4 and J is TRBJ2-5; D not certain. Trimming left V 4 bases short and J 4 bases short, with 7 bases between. The CDR3 covers 12 residues. The CDR3 loop is CASSYPRETQYF. The CDR3 nucleotides read TGTGCCAGCAGTTATCCCCGAGAGACCCAGTACTTC.

The chain couples TRBV28 to TRBJ2-7; 9 nucleotides match TRBD1. The CDR3 length is 18 residues. The germline V gene encodes CDR1 MDHEN and CDR2 SYDVKM. Germline trimming cut 3 bases from V and 0 bases from J; bases unmatched to any gene: 12. The CDR3 nucleotides are TGTGCCAGCAGTTTGGACCGGGACAGGGTTTCCGGCTCCTACGAGCAGTACTTC. As protein: CASSLDRDRVSGSYEQYF.

This clone was counted once. The chain combines TRBV6-1 with TRBJ2-7; D remains ambiguous. V was shortened by 2 bases and J by 3 bases, with 8 bases between the two germline ends. The germline V gene has CDR1 MNHNS and CDR2 SASEGT. This CDR3 is 13 amino acids long. The DNA of the CDR3 is TGTGCCAGCAGTGAAAGTTGGCTCTACGAGCAGTACTTC. Translated: CASSESWLYEQYF.

The V call is TRBV7-2, the J call TRBJ2-3; 8 bases map to TRBD1. Germline loops: CDR1 SGHTA, CDR2 FQGNSA. The CDR3 is 15 amino acids. The junction had 7 bases not matched to a gene; V was cut back by 5 bases and J by 3 bases. The CDR3 reads CASSPRQGRTDTQYF. DNA of the CDR3: TGTGCCAGCAGCCCTCGACAGGGGAGGACAGATACGCAGTATTTT.

The sample holds a few counts of this clone. V and J are TRBV7-2 and TRBJ1-4; the D gene is possibly TRBD1 (5 bases). CDR3 size: 15 residues. Germline V gene sequence: CDR1 SGHTA, CDR2 FQGNSA. Deletions cut 3 bases from V and 7 bases from J, with 15 bases between. The DNA for the CDR3 is TGTGCCAGCAGCTTTAGGGGTAACTTAGGTGAAAAACTGTTTTTT. This encodes CASSFRGNLGEKLFF.

The chain carries TRBV7-2 and TRBJ1-1; no reliable D call. Germline V gene sequence: CDR1 SGHTA, CDR2 FQGNSA. V lost 0 bases and J lost 6, with 14 bases in between. The CDR3 totals 15 residues. In DNA, the CDR3 is TGTGCCAGCAGCTTAGCTTTAACCCCCCGGGCTGAAGCTTTCTTT. Its translation is CASSLALTPRAEAFF.

The rearrangement uses TRBV27 and TRBJ1-6; D gene ambiguous. Between the trimmed V and J ends, which lost 8 bases and 6 bases, there was a span of 17 bases. This CDR3 has 15 amino acids. Germline V gene lookup returns CDR1 MNHEY and CDR2 SMNVEV (reference sequence). In nucleotides, the CDR3 is TGTGCCAGCCAAAAGCGGACCGACTTTAATTCACCCCTCCACTTT. Protein product: CASQKRTDFNSPLHF.

This chain connects TRBV5-6 to TRBJ2-4; TRBD1 agrees at 8 bases. The CDR3 has 15 residues. V trimming: 2 bases; J trimming: 4 bases; junction bases outside the gene matches: 5. The germline gives CDR1 SGHDT, CDR2 YYEEEE. CDR3 in amino acids: CASSFSGTGKNIQYF. In nucleotides, the CDR3 is TGTGCCAGCAGCTTCTCCGGGACAGGTAAAAACATTCAGTACTTC.

The chain employs TRBV15 and TRBJ2-1; TRBD2 agrees at 9 bases. Germline trimming cut 5 bases from V and 5 bases from J; bases unmatched to any gene: 7. This CDR3 has 15 residues. CDR1 LNHNV and CDR2 YYDKDF come from the germline V gene (reference sequence). This CDR3 reads CATSSKLAGHNEQFF. Here the CDR3 DNA reads TGTGCCACCAGCTCGAAACTAGCGGGTCACAATGAGCAGTTCTTC.

In its sample, this clone was seen a few times. The chain employs TRBV19 and TRBJ1-5; 9 bases agree with TRBD1. Germline CDR1 is LNHDA and CDR2 is SQIVND (reference sequence). The CDR3 has 18 residues. V trimming: 5 bases; J trimming: 0 bases; junction bases outside the gene matches: 11. This CDR3 is CASSPGRTGAHSNQPQHF. The CDR3 DNA follows: TGTGCCAGTAGTCCAGGCCGGACAGGGGCTCATAGCAATCAGCCCCAGCATTTT.

V gene TRBV11-1 combines with J gene TRBJ1-2; TRBD1 agrees at 7 bases. Trimming removed 5 bases from V and 4 bases from J; junction bases left unmatched: 7. Germline V gene data show CDR1 as SGHAT and CDR2 as FQDESV (reference sequence). This CDR3 has 14 amino acids. CDR3 region: CASSHGTAFYGYTF. The CDR3 DNA reads TGTGCCAGCAGCCACGGGACAGCTTTCTATGGCTACACCTTC.

The chain has TRBV4-1 and TRBJ2-6; 9 nucleotides line up with TRBD2. The CDR3 consists of 20 residues. Germline trimming cut 3 bases from V and 3 bases from J; bases unmatched to any gene: 15. CDR1 is MGHRA and CDR2 is YSYEKL in the germline V gene. The CDR3 sequence: CASSHRRGGGSIFGANVLTF. CDR3 nucleotides: TGCGCCAGCAGCCACCGGCGGGGGGGCGGTAGTATATTTGGGGCCAACGTCCTGACTTTC.

The chain recombines TRBV19 with TRBJ1-6; D perhaps matches TRBD1 (6 bases). The germline gives CDR1 LNHDA, CDR2 SQIVND (reference sequence). Trimming left V 5 bases short and J 11 bases short, with 13 bases between. CDR3 length equals 13 residues. CDR3 coding DNA: TGTGCCAGTAGTGAGGGGGGGAAAACACCCCTCCACTTT. It is translated as CASSEGGKTPLHF.

The rearrangement links TRBV19 to TRBJ2-1, with 7 nucleotides matching TRBD1. The CDR3 contains 14 residues. V shed 2 bases and J 6 bases; nucleotides not matched to a gene: 4. CDR1 LNHDA and CDR2 SQIVND come from the germline V gene (reference sequence). CDR3 nucleotide sequence: TGTGCCAGTAGTATAAAGGGGGCTTTCAATGAGCAGTTCTTC. Its protein is CASSIKGAFNEQFF.

This clone has only a few counts. V usage is TRBV15 and J usage is TRBJ1-3; 8 bases are shared with TRBD1. The germline V gene has CDR1 LNHNV and CDR2 YYDKDF (reference sequence). CDR3 length: 15 amino acids. With 3 bases clipped from V and 0 bases from J, the junction kept 1 base outside the gene matches. CDR3 loop: CATSRDRASGNTIYF. As DNA, the CDR3 is TGTGCCACCAGCAGGGACAGGGCCTCTGGAAACACCATATATTTT.

This sequence joins TRBV9 and TRBJ1-2; 7 bases match TRBD1. J gave up 7 bases and V 1 base, and 1 base lay outside the gene matches. The CDR3 totals 12 residues. CDR1 and CDR2 (germline): SGDLS, YYNGEE. CDR3 nucleotide sequence: TGTGCCAGCAGCGTAACAGGGGTTGGCTACACCTTC. As protein: CASSVTGVGYTF.

This clone was detected only a few times. The chain has TRBV11-3 and TRBJ2-3, with no clear D. V lost 0 bases to trimming and J lost 6 bases, with 19 bases between them. Germline V gene sequence: CDR1 SGHNT, CDR2 YENEEA. The CDR3 extends over 17 amino acids. CDR3 bases: TGTGCCAGCAGCTTAGAAAACGTTCGGTTTCCCCCTGATACGCAGTATTTT. Translating gives CASSLENVRFPPDTQYF.

V usage is TRBV5-1 and J usage is TRBJ2-1; D remains ambiguous. The CDR3 totals 11 residues. Trimming removed 4 bases at V and 5 bases at J, with 4 bases between. CDR1 is SGHRS, CDR2 YFSETQ, per germline. DNA of the CDR3: TGCGCCAGCAGCGAGCACAATGAGCAGTTCTTC. It translates to CASSEHNEQFF. The complete variable domain, with remaining parts taken from reference TRBV5-1 and TRBJ2-1, reads KAGVTQTPRYLIKTRGQQVTLSCSPISGHRSVSWYQQTPGQGLQFLFEYFSETQRNKGNFPGRFSGRQFSNSRSEMNVSTLELGDSALYLCASSEHNEQFFGPGTRLTVL.